These 14 T cell receptor beta chains were sequenced from one sample in a study of blood T cell repertoires in COVID-19. TCRdb's table, derived via immunoSEQ multiplex PCR, lists solely in-frame clones and lacks some. The data contain 260,000 or so clones, over 70% of them singletons. The sample was peripheral blood. Source of these receptors: a human donor in a cohort sampled during active COVID-19.

The chain has TRBV15 and TRBJ2-7, with 10 bases matching TRBD1. CDR1 LNHNV and CDR2 YYDKDF come from the germline V gene (reference sequence). V lost 4 bases, J lost 4 bases, and 4 bases stayed unmatched. The CDR3 is 14 residues long. The CDR3 is CATSTDRGPYEQYF. CDR3 bases: TGTGCCACCAGCACTGACAGGGGGCCTTACGAGCAGTACTTC.

The chain uses TRBV5-1 and TRBJ2-3; 15 bases align to TRBD2. V trimming: 4 bases; J trimming: 2 bases; junction bases outside the gene matches: 8. In germline, CDR1 is SGHRS, CDR2 YFSETQ. The CDR3 runs 18 residues. In DNA form, the CDR3 reads TGCGCCAGCAGCCCGGGACTAGCGGGGGGCGAGTACACAGATACGCAGTATTTT. It encodes CASSPGLAGGEYTDTQYF.

The gene calls are TRBV10-2 and TRBJ2-7; 9 nucleotides agree with TRBD2. The CDR3 is made up of 14 amino acids. With V trimmed by 2 bases and J by 6 bases, 5 bases remained unmatched. Germline V gene data show CDR1 as WSHSY and CDR2 as SAAADI. The CDR3: CASSEKGLAPEQYF. DNA of the CDR3: TGCGCCAGCAGTGAGAAGGGACTAGCCCCCGAGCAGTACTTC.

This CDR3 reads CASSTRQGRRNEQFF. CDR3 nucleotide sequence: TGCGCCAGCAGCACCCGACAGGGTAGGCGGAATGAGCAGTTCTTC. The chain combines TRBV5-1 with TRBJ2-1, with 7 bases fitting TRBD1. CDR1 and CDR2 from the germline V gene are SGHRS and YFSETQ. The V segment lost 4 bases and the J segment 7 bases; nucleotides outside the gene matches: 11. There are 15 residues in the CDR3.

The gene calls are TRBV19 and TRBJ2-7; TRBD1 agrees at 7 bases. Germline CDR1 LNHDA, CDR2 SQIVND (reference sequence). V lost 8 bases and J lost 0; bases outside the gene matches: 13. The CDR3 totals 16 residues. Written as DNA, the CDR3 is TGTGCCAGTGGCAATCCAAGACGGGACAGCTCCTACGAGCAGTACTTC. Its translation is CASGNPRRDSSYEQYF.

The chain employs TRBV24-1 and TRBJ2-1; 11 bases fit TRBD1. The CDR3 covers 15 residues. CDR1 KGHDR and CDR2 SFDVKD come from the germline V gene. V trimming: 0 bases; J trimming: 8 bases; junction bases outside the gene matches: 2. CDR3 sequence: CATSDLGTGGHEQFF. In DNA form, the CDR3 reads TGTGCCACCAGTGATTTGGGGACAGGGGGGCATGAGCAGTTCTTC.

This chain uses TRBV27 with TRBJ2-3, with D possibly matching TRBD2 (5 bases). The CDR3 extends over 14 amino acids. V was pared by 6 bases and J by 2 bases, with 12 bases between. Germline lookup yields CDR1 MNHEY and CDR2 SMNVEV (reference sequence). The CDR3 nucleotides are TGTGCCAGCAGCAAACAGCGGACCACAGATACGCAGTATTTT. Its translation is CASSKQRTTDTQYF.

The chain has TRBV2 and TRBJ1-6, with no clear D. The CDR3 totals 16 residues. Germline CDR1 SNHLY, CDR2 FYNNEI. Trimming shortened V by 3 bases and J by 9 bases, and 18 bases separated the two germline ends. This CDR3 is CASSEEGRARGSPLHF. The DNA of the CDR3 is TGTGCCAGCAGTGAGGAGGGCCGCGCTCGGGGTTCACCCCTCCACTTT.

V usage is TRBV10-2 and J usage is TRBJ2-1, with TRBD2 identical over 9 bases. V lost 8 bases and J lost 0; bases outside the gene matches: 14. Germline-derived CDR1 and CDR2 are WSHSY and SAAADI. The CDR3 contains 18 residues. CDR3 sequence: CASSPWGSGGPSYNEQFF. CDR3 bases: TGCGCCAGCTCCCCTTGGGGTAGCGGGGGACCCTCCTACAATGAGCAGTTCTTC.

The chain links TRBV6-2 or TRBV6-3 to TRBJ2-1, with D tentatively TRBD2 (6 bases). CDR1 and CDR2 from the germline V gene are MNHEY and SVGEGT. V shed 6 bases and J shed 9 bases, with 15 bases lying between them. The CDR3 length is 13 residues. The CDR3 loop reads CASSHGGFGEQFF. CDR3 sequence (DNA): TGTGCCAGCAGCCACGGGGGATTTGGTGAGCAGTTCTTC.

The genes are TRBV3-1 (or the pseudogene TRBV3-2) and TRBJ2-1; tentatively, D is TRBD2 (5 bases). CDR3 length: 15 amino acids. The V gene lost 4 bases and the J gene lost 0 bases, with 10 bases spanning the gap. Germline CDR1 and CDR2: LGHDT and YNNKEL (reference sequence). Here the CDR3 DNA reads TGTGCCAGCAGCCCATCAGCGGTCTCCTACAATGAGCAGTTCTTC. Translation: CASSPSAVSYNEQFF.

The gene calls are TRBV5-6 and TRBJ2-3; D not resolved. V lost 0 bases, J lost 0 bases, and 11 bases lay in between. Germline V CDR1 and CDR2: SGHDT, YYEEEE. There are 16 residues in the CDR3. CDR3 nucleotide sequence: TGTGCCAGCAGCTTGGCCCCCCCCCGGAGCACAGATACGCAGTATTTT. Encoded protein: CASSLAPPRSTDTQYF.

V is TRBV6-5 and J is TRBJ1-4, with D uncertain. V was cut by 0 bases and J by 8 bases, with 10 bases left in between. Germline V gives CDR1 MNHEY, CDR2 SVGAGI. The CDR3 contains 14 residues. The CDR3 sequence: CASSYSPRAEKLFF. The CDR3 nucleotides read TGTGCCAGCAGTTACTCTCCACGAGCCGAAAAACTGTTTTTT.

The rearrangement links TRBV19 to TRBJ2-2; D unclear. CDR1 and CDR2 (germline): LNHDA, SQIVND (reference sequence). V lost 0 bases, J lost 4 bases, and 9 bases lay in between. The CDR3 has 15 amino acids. The CDR3 is CASSIDSLITGELFF. The CDR3 region has the DNA TGTGCCAGTAGTATAGACAGTCTTATCACCGGGGAGCTGTTTTTT.